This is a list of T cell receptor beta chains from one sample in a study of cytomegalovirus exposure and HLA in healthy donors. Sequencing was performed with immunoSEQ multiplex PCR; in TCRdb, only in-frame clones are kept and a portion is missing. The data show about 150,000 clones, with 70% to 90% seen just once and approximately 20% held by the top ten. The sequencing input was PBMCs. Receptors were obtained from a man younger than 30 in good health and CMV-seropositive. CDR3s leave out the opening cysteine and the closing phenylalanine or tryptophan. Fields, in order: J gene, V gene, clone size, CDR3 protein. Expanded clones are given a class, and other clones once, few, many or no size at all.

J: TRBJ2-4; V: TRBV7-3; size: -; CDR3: ASSSSPGRTSGQDKNIQY
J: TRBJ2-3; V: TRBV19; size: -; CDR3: ASSIRLTGTSAADTQY
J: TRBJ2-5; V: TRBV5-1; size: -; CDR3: ASSPRLAGEGTQY
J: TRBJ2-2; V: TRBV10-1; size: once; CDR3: ASSESSGAPNTGELF
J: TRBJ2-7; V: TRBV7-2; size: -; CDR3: ASSRGDTYYEQY
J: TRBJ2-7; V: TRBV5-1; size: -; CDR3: ASSLGAGGSSYEQY
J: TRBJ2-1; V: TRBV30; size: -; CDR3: AWSVGRPSYNEQF
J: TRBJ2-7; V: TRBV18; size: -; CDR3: ASSPSSYEQY
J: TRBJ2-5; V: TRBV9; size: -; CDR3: ASSVGPSGQETQY
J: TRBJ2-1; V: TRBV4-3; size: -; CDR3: ASRPTSGSSYNEQF
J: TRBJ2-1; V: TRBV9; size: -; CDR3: ASSEGLAGYEQF
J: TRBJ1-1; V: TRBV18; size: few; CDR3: ASSSQGLNTEAF
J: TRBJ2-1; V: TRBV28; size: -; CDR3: ASSPRTGAYNEQF
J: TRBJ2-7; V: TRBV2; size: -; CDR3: ASSTAGGTYEQY
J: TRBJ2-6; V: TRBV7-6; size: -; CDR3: ASSSGLAGISGANVLT
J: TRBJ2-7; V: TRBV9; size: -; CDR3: ASSPRGAGGEQY
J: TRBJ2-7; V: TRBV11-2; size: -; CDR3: ASSLMTGSYEQY
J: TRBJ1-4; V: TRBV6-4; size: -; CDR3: ASSRELDEKLF
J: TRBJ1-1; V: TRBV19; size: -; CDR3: ASSVGGGNTEAF
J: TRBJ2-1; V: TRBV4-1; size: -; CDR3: ASSQESSSGRAYNEQF
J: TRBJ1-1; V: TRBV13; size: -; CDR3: ASTVRVSSEAF
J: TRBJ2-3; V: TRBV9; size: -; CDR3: ASSGLDLPDTQY
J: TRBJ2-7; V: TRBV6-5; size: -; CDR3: ASSFPRRGLYEQY
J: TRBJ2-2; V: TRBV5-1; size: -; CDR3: ASSLVSGGTGELF
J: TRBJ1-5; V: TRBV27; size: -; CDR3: ASSELGTLSNQPQH
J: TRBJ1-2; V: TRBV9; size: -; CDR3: ASRPSGGSLNYGYT
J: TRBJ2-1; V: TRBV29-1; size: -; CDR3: SVVGLAGVFEQF
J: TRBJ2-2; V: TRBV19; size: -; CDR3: ASSVGLSGTGELF
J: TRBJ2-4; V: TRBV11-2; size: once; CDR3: ASSDRGGIQY
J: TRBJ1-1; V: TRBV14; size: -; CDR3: ASSRKWTGVMNTEAF
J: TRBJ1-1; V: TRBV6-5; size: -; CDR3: ASTRRGKDTEAF
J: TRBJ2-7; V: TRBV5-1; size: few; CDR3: ASSLDGSGTFEQY
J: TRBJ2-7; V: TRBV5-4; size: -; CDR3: ASSLGDRAYEQY
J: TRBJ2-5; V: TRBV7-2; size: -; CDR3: ASSFDRGETQY
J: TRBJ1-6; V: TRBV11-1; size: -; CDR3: ASSRGQSSYNSPLH
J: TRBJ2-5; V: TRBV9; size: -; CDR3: ASSVGSWSGSEETQY
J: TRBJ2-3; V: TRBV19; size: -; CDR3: ASTKSGTTDTQY
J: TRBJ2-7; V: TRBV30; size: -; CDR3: AWSVGTLAYEQY
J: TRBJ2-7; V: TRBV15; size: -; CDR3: ATKRQGSSYEQY
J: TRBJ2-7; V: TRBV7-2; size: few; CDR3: ASGRTGTDDEQY
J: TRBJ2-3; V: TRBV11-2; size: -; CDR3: ASRRGGGPYTDTQY
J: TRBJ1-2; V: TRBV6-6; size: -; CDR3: ASREGQGYYGYT